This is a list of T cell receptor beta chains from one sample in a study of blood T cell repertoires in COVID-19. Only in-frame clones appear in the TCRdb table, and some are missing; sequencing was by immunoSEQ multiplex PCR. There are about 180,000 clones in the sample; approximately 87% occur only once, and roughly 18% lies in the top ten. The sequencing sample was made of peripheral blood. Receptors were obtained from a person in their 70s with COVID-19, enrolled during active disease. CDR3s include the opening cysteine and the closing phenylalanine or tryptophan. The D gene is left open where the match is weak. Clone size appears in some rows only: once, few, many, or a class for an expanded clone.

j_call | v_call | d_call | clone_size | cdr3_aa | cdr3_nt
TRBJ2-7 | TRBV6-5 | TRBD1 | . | CASRRGTVDSYEQYF | TGTGCCAGCAGACGAGGGACAGTAGACTCCTACGAGCAGTACTTC
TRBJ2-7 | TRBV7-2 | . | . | CASSLKDSVYEQYF | TGTGCCAGCAGCTTAAAAGACAGTGTCTACGAGCAGTACTTC
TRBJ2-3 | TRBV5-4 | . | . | CASSSVQPKVDTQYF | TGTGCCAGCAGCTCGGTACAGCCCAAAGTGGATACGCAGTATTTT
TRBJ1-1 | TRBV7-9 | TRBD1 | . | CASSLGGTGLREAFF | TGTGCCAGCAGCTTAGGCGGGACAGGGCTTCGTGAAGCTTTCTTT
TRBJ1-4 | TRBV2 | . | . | CASRKYYTGGAGDNEKLFF | TGTGCCAGCAGGAAATACTACACCGGGGGGGCGGGAGATAATGAAAAACTGTTTTTT
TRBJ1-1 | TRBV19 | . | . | CASTMDRREVNTEAFF | TGTGCCAGTACCATGGATCGCAGGGAAGTGAACACTGAAGCTTTCTTT
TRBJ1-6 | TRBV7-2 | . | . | CATRTEIYNSPLHF | TGTGCCACCAGGACTGAGATTTATAATTCACCCCTCCACTTT
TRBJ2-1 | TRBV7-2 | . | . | CASTLPGRNNEQFF | TGTGCCAGCACTCTCCCAGGGAGGAACAATGAGCAGTTCTTC
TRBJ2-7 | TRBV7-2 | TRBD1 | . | CASSLGDRAAYEQYF | TGTGCCAGCAGCTTAGGGGACAGGGCTGCCTACGAGCAGTACTTC
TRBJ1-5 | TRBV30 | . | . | CAWGRGGANAQPQHF | TGTGCCTGGGGGAGGGGGGGGGCGAACGCTCAGCCCCAGCATTTT
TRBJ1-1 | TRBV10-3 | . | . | CAITGEHLNTEAFF | TGTGCCATTACCGGGGAGCATTTGAACACTGAAGCTTTCTTT
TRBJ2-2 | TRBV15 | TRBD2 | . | CATSRAGGDTGELFF | TGTGCCACCAGCAGAGCCGGGGGGGACACCGGGGAGCTGTTTTTT
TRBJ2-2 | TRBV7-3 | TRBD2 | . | CASSPLAGATGELFF | TGTGCCAGCAGCCCACTAGCGGGAGCAACCGGGGAGCTGTTTTTT
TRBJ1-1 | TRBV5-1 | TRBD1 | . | CASSFDRGTEAFF | TGCGCCAGCAGCTTTGACAGGGGTACTGAAGCTTTCTTT
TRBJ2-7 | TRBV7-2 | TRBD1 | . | CASSLLGGSTYEQYF | TGTGCCAGCAGCTTATTAGGGGGCAGCACCTACGAGCAGTACTTC
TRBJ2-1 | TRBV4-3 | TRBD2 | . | CASTLDAGLADNEQFF | TGCGCCAGCACCTTAGATGCGGGACTAGCGGACAATGAGCAGTTCTTC
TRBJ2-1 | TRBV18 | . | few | CASSPPGGIGNEQFF | TGTGCCAGCTCACCACCAGGGGGTATAGGCAATGAGCAGTTCTTC
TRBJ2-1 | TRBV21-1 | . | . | CASSGQGLLRDNEQFF | TGTGCCAGCAGCGGTCAGGGACTCCTAAGGGACAATGAGCAGTTCTTC
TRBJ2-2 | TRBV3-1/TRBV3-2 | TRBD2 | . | CASSQESLAGVTGELFF | TGTGCCAGCAGCCAAGAGTCACTAGCGGGAGTTACCGGGGAGCTGTTTTTT
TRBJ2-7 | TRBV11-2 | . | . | CASSAFSRQLGEQYF | TGTGCCAGCTCAGCTTTTTCCCGGCAACTCGGGGAGCAGTACTTC
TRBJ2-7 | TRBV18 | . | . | CASSPEGAPALYEQYF | TGTGCCAGCTCACCAGAAGGGGCCCCAGCCCTCTACGAGCAGTACTTC
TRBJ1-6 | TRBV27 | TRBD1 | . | CASSTINRGNSPLHF | TGTGCCAGCAGCACAATTAACAGGGGAAATTCACCCCTCCACTTT
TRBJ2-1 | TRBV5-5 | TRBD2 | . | CASSLTSGVPNEQFF | TGTGCCAGCAGCTTGACTAGCGGGGTTCCCAATGAGCAGTTCTTC
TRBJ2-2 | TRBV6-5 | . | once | CASSQRGELFF | TGTGCCAGCAGTCAGCGCGGGGAGCTGTTTTTT
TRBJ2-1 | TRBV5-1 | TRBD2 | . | CASSLGLAGGPAYNEQFF | TGCGCCAGCAGCTTGGGACTAGCGGGAGGGCCGGCCTACAATGAGCAGTTCTTC
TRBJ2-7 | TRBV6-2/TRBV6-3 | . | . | CASSYQRAYEQYF | TGTGCCAGCAGTTACCAACGAGCCTACGAGCAGTACTTC
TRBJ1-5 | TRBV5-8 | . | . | CASIADKPGNQPQHF | TGTGCCAGCATTGCGGACAAACCTGGAAATCAGCCCCAGCATTTT
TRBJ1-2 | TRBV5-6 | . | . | CASSLGRFGGYTF | TGTGCCAGCAGCTTGGGCAGGTTTGGTGGCTACACCTTC
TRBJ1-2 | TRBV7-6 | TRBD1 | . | CASSLSGGGSGGYTF | TGTGCCAGCAGCTTAAGTGGAGGGGGCAGCGGTGGCTACACCTTC
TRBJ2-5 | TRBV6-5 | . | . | CASSFEETQYF | TGTGCCAGCAGTTTTGAGGAGACCCAGTACTTC
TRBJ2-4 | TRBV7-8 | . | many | CATSLGGTKNIQYF | TGTGCCACCTCCCTCGGGGGTACCAAAAACATTCAGTACTTC
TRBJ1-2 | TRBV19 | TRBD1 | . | CASSTFFSRTGVYGYTF | TGTGCCAGTAGTACCTTCTTCTCACGGACAGGGGTCTATGGCTACACCTTC
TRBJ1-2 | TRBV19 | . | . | CASMSQGGVNYGYTF | TGTGCCAGTATGTCCCAGGGAGGGGTTAACTATGGCTACACCTTC
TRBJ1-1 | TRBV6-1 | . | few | CASSDNRVVNTEAFF | TGTGCCAGCAGTGATAACAGGGTTGTGAACACTGAAGCTTTCTTT
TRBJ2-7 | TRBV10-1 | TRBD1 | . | CASIRTGGPYEQYF | TGCGCCAGCATCCGGACAGGGGGCCCCTACGAGCAGTACTTC
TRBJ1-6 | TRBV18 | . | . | CASSPPQQNSPLHF | TGTGCCAGCTCACCGCCACAGCAAAATTCACCCCTCCACTTT
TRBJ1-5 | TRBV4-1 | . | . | CASSQLNGGNQPQHF | TGCGCCAGCAGCCAACTCAACGGGGGGAACCAGCCCCAGCATTTT
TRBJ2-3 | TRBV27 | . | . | CASSLRSGRRTDTQYF | TGTGCCAGCAGTTTACGTTCAGGGCGGCGCACAGATACGCAGTATTTT
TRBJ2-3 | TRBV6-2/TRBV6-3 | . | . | CASSQTRASIVRTQYF | TGTGCCAGCAGTCAAACTAGAGCCTCAATCGTACGAACGCAGTATTTT
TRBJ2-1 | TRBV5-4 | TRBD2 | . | CASSLLAGGPNEQFF | TGTGCCAGCAGCTTGCTAGCGGGGGGGCCAAATGAGCAGTTCTTC
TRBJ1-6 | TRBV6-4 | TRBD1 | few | CIPGDRGVFFNSPLHF | TGTATCCCAGGGGACAGGGGGGTTTTTTTTAATTCACCCCTCCACTTT
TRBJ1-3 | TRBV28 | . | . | CASTSSGNTIYF | TGTGCCAGCACGAGCTCTGGAAACACCATATATTTT
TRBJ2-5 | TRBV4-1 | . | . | CASSQVGLAKVETQYF | TGCGCCAGCAGCCAAGTAGGATTAGCTAAGGTGGAGACCCAGTACTTC
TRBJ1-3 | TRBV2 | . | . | CASMQGTSGNTIYF | TGTGCCAGCATGCAGGGGACGTCTGGAAACACCATATATTTT
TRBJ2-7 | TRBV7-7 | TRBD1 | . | CASSLHRGIHEQYF | TGTGCCAGCAGCCTTCACAGGGGAATCCACGAGCAGTACTTC
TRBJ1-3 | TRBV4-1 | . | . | CASSQRGGFTIYF | TGCGCCAGCAGCCAACGGGGTGGGTTCACCATATATTTT
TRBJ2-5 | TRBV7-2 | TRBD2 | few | CASSLAPGLAKETQYF | TGTGCCAGCAGCTTAGCCCCGGGACTAGCGAAAGAGACCCAGTACTTC
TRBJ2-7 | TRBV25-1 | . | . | CASSEFGLPQGEQYF | TGTGCCAGCAGTGAATTTGGACTACCCCAGGGCGAGCAGTACTTC
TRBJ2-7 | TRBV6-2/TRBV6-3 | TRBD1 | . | CASSYTGDEQYF | TGTGCCAGCAGTTACACAGGGGACGAGCAGTACTTC
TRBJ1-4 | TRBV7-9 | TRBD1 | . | CASSSRDRVGGKLFF | TGTGCCAGCAGCTCCCGGGACAGGGTCGGCGGAAAACTGTTTTTT
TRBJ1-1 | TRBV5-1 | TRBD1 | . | CASSSRPQGQAYTEAFF | TGCGCCAGCAGCTCGAGACCACAGGGACAGGCCTACACTGAAGCTTTCTTT
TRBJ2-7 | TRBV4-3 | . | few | CASSLSSSYEQYF | TGCGCCAGCAGCCTTTCCTCGTCCTACGAGCAGTACTTC
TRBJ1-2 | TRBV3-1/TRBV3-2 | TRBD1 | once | CASSQERRLRTGDKNPLNYGYTF | TGTGCCAGCAGCCAAGAAAGGAGGTTGAGGACAGGGGATAAAAATCCCCTTAACTATGGCTACACCTTC
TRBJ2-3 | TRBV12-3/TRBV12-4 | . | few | CASAEDYTQYF | TGTGCCAGCGCAGAGGATTATACGCAGTATTTT
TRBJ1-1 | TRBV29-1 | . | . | CSVEWGRDTEAFF | TGCAGCGTCGAATGGGGCCGCGACACTGAAGCTTTCTTT